This TCR beta chain was captured by sequencing in a study of CD8 T cells in Susac syndrome. Study conclusions and caveats: The authors acknowledged that their TCR sequencing and HLA analysis involved a relatively small number of individuals.

CDR3 size: 11 residues. V was cut by 5 bases and J by 4 bases, with 5 bases left in between. Random hexamers primed reverse transcription of about 0.45 to 1 ug RNA. The CDR3 of TCR beta was amplified by immunoSEQ multiplex PCR across 54 Vbeta and 13 Jbeta. MiXCR, run by TCRdb on the immunoSEQ multiplex PCR reads, gives a single entry per CDR3 protein. The sample lists 200,000 to 300,000 distinct CDR3 sequences, around 93% occurring once. This clonotype was counted between two and nine times. Antigen unknown. This chain uses TRBV12-3 or TRBV12-4 with TRBJ1-2; D not resolved. Specimen: CD4+ T cells from PBMCs. This receptor was taken from a human donor with multiple sclerosis. The CDR3 here is CASSGLYGYTF. Here the CDR3 DNA reads TGTGCCAGCAGTGGCCTCTATGGCTACACCTTC.